The sequence of this T cell receptor beta chain was determined in a study of Ad26.COV2.S vaccination and SARS-CoV-2 variants. Study background: In the study, Ad26.COV2.S was injected intramuscularly once, or twice 56 days apart.

Specified treatment: 15 to 20 received Ad26.COV2.S at low or high dose, single or two shots; about 5 received placebo; per-sample allocation not given. Samples came from day 63 after the first vaccine or placebo injection. A note on this clone: Its antigen remains unidentified.

General observations from the study: Substantial breadth in spike-specific CD8+ and CD4+ T cell responses was reportedly seen after vaccination. The study found similar non-spike TCR breadth in vaccine and placebo recipients. Measures of TCR breadth and depth may have fallen short of total T cell responses.

This CDR3 contains 13 residues. Between the trimmed V and J ends, which lost 2 bases and 6 bases, there was a span of 7 bases. Germline-derived CDR1 and CDR2 are KGHSH and LQKENI. TCRdb keeps only in-frame clones here, not all; method: immunoSEQ multiplex PCR. The profile shows a few hundred thousand clones, around 92% of them singletons. The chain carries TRBV18 and TRBJ1-4; D is undetermined. The receptor was isolated from a person aged 18 to 59 who received the Ad26.COV2.S COVID-19 vaccine or a placebo. The sequencing here drew on peripheral blood, taken in a trial of Ad26.COV2.S vaccine versus placebo. This CDR3 is CASSPDLDEKLFF. CDR3 nucleotide sequence: TGTGCCAGCTCACCAGATCTTGATGAAAAACTGTTTTTT.